The next 13 T cell receptor beta chains were all read from a single sample in a study of blood T cell repertoires in COVID-19. Here immunoSEQ multiplex PCR was the method, and the copy in TCRdb shows in-frame clones only, minus some. Here the sample spans about 430,000 clones, over 75% being singletons. Sample: PBMCs or T cells enriched from blood (not recorded which). The receptors derive from a woman aged 18-30 years who had been exposed to COVID-19.

The chain carries TRBV2 and TRBJ1-6; TRBD1 agrees at 9 bases. This CDR3 region has 17 residues. CDR1 is SNHLY, CDR2 FYNNEI, per germline. The ends lost 2 bases at V and 2 bases at J; junction bases unmatched: 4. DNA for the CDR3: TGTGCCAGCAGTGAACGGGGACAGGGCCCCTATAATTCACCCCTCCACTTT. Its protein product is CASSERGQGPYNSPLHF.

The chain has TRBV2 and TRBJ2-7; D not certain. CDR3 length: 11 residues. The ends were cut back, 6 bases at V and 1 base at J, with 4 bases in the middle. Germline values: CDR1 SNHLY, CDR2 FYNNEI. The CDR3 DNA reads as TGTGCCAGCAGCTCTTCCTACGAGCAGTACTTC. This codes for CASSSSYEQYF.

The chain combines TRBV10-2 with TRBJ2-5, with D maybe TRBD2 (5 bases). V lost 2 bases and J lost 4, with 14 bases in between. In germline, CDR1 is WSHSY, CDR2 SAAADI. This CDR3 has 15 residues. The CDR3: CASSELALRAETQYF. In DNA, the CDR3 is TGCGCCAGCAGTGAGCTAGCTCTTAGGGCAGAGACCCAGTACTTC.

This clone has just a few counts. The chain combines TRBV28 with TRBJ1-5; no clear D. Trimming removed 5 bases at V and 5 bases at J, with 13 bases between. Looked up from germline, CDR1 is MDHEN and CDR2 is SYDVKM. The CDR3 spans 14 residues. CDR3 bases: TGTGCCAGCAGTCCCGGGTCTCCGTATCAGCCCCAGCATTTT. Amino acids: CASSPGSPYQPQHF.

The chain combines TRBV5-8 with TRBJ1-2, with D perhaps TRBD1 (5 bases). This CDR3 region has 14 residues. CDR1 SGHTS and CDR2 YDEGEE come from the germline V gene. Between the trimmed V and J ends, which lost 4 bases and 4 bases, there was a span of 14 bases. In nucleotides, the CDR3 is TGTGCCAGCAGCCATTCAGGAGGGGCCTATGGCTACACCTTC. It encodes CASSHSGGAYGYTF. The variable domain in full, with the rest retrieved from reference TRBV5-8 and TRBJ1-2, is EAGVTQSPTHLIKTRGQQATLRCSPISGHTSVYWYQQALGLGLQFLLWYDEGEERNRGNFPPRFSGRQFPNYSSELNVNALELEDSALYLCASSHSGGAYGYTFGSGTRLTVV.

This clone was detected a few times. The chain couples TRBV2 to TRBJ2-7, with no clear D. V lost 5 bases and J lost 2, with 7 bases in between. The CDR3 totals 12 residues. Looked up from germline, CDR1 is SNHLY and CDR2 is FYNNEI. The CDR3 spells CASSNRAYEQYF. For the CDR3, the DNA is TGTGCCAGCAGTAACCGGGCCTACGAGCAGTACTTC.

The V call is TRBV19, the J call TRBJ2-2; D remains unclear. CDR1 is LNHDA, CDR2 SQIVND, per germline (reference sequence). CDR3 size: 14 residues. V was clipped by 4 bases and J by 0 bases, with 6 bases between them. DNA for the CDR3: TGTGCCAGTAGTAAACAGCCGAACACCGGGGAGCTGTTTTTT. Translated, it gives CASSKQPNTGELFF.

This clone was detected only once. V gene TRBV6-2 or TRBV6-3 combines with J gene TRBJ2-2; 9 bases are shared with TRBD1. The CDR3 has 16 amino acids. Germline CDR1 reads MNHEY; CDR2 reads SVGEGT. V dropped 2 bases and J dropped 5; count of bases not matched to a gene: 6. The CDR3 spells CASSYPGQGRTGELFF. For the CDR3, the DNA is TGTGCCAGCAGTTACCCCGGACAGGGGAGGACCGGGGAGCTGTTTTTT.

The genes are TRBV4-3 and TRBJ2-5; 7 bases line up with TRBD2. The V gene end was trimmed by 1 base and the J gene end by 5 bases; junction bases not matched to a gene: 7. The CDR3 runs 15 residues. Looked up from germline, CDR1 is LGHNA and CDR2 is YSLEER. CDR3 region: CASSQGERGAETQYF. DNA for the CDR3: TGCGCCAGCAGCCAAGGAGAGCGGGGTGCGGAGACCCAGTACTTC.

The chain combines TRBV11-2 with TRBJ2-7; tentative D call: TRBD1 (6 bases). The CDR3 consists of 15 residues. Trimming took off 2 bases at V and 1 base at J, with 12 bases between the two ends. The germline V gene encodes CDR1 SGHAT and CDR2 FQNNGV. The CDR3 protein is CASSLIGQSSYEQYF. The DNA of the CDR3 is TGTGCCAGCAGCTTAATAGGACAGTCTTCCTACGAGCAGTACTTC.

The chain joins TRBV28 to TRBJ1-1, with D tentatively TRBD1 (5 bases). CDR1 and CDR2 from the germline V gene are MDHEN and SYDVKM. Deletions cut 5 bases from V and 0 bases from J, with 13 bases between. This CDR3 is built from 15 residues. In nucleotides, the CDR3 is TGTGCCAGCAGTCCCCAGACCAGGGTGAACACTGAAGCTTTCTTT. It encodes CASSPQTRVNTEAFF.

This chain connects TRBV10-1 to TRBJ2-7; 7 bases are shared with TRBD1. J gave up 1 base and V 7 bases, and 4 bases lay outside the gene matches. Germline CDR1 reads WNHNN; CDR2 reads SYGVQD (reference sequence). This CDR3 is 13 amino acids long. Written as DNA, the CDR3 is TGCGCCAGCAACCCACAGGGGTCCTACGAGCAGTACTTC. The encoded protein is CASNPQGSYEQYF.

The rearrangement joins TRBV29-1 to TRBJ1-1, with 9 bases aligning to TRBD1. This CDR3 has 13 amino acids. V dropped 7 bases and J dropped 7; count of bases not matched to a gene: 10. Germline values: CDR1 SQVTM, CDR2 ANQGSEA. CDR3 coding DNA: TGCAGCGGTACGACAGGGGGAGGATTTGAAGCTTTCTTT. It encodes CSGTTGGGFEAFF.